This is a list of T cell receptor beta chains from one sample in a study of cytomegalovirus exposure and HLA in healthy donors. Sequencing used immunoSEQ multiplex PCR; TCRdb keeps in-frame clones, though not all of them. The sample has 60,000 to 100,000 clones; around 76% are singletons. Sequenced sample: PBMCs. The receptors were gathered from a male donor in good health and CMV-seropositive. CDR3s include the opening cysteine and the closing phenylalanine or tryptophan. Each record gives: V gene, clone size, J gene, D gene, CDR3 protein, CDR3 DNA. A D gene is named only where the DNA matches it firmly. The size field is filled for only some rows; it gives once, few, many or a size class.

TRBV30,.,TRBJ2-5,.,CAWSVTRELETQYF,TGTGCCTGGAGTGTAACTCGGGAGCTAGAGACCCAGTACTTC
TRBV19,.,TRBJ1-3,.,CASLSGLSSGNTIYF,TGTGCCAGTCTTTCAGGGCTTAGCTCTGGAAACACCATATATTTT
TRBV11-2,.,TRBJ2-5,.,CASSLKGRARLETQYF,TGTGCCAGCAGCTTAAAAGGGCGGGCCCGCCTCGAGACCCAGTACTTC
TRBV29-1,.,TRBJ2-7,.,CSVLEPSYEQYF,TGCAGCGTGCTAGAGCCCTCCTACGAGCAGTACTTC
TRBV2,.,TRBJ2-7,TRBD2,CASRSGSEQYF,TGTGCCAGCAGGAGCGGGAGCGAGCAGTACTTC
TRBV9,.,TRBJ1-1,.,CASSGSGGDSTLSTEAFF,TGTGCCAGCAGCGGTTCTGGAGGAGACTCCACCTTGTCCACTGAAGCTTTCTTT
TRBV7-8,.,TRBJ2-7,TRBD1,CASSFGTVGTYEQYF,TGTGCCAGCAGCTTTGGGACAGTGGGAACCTACGAGCAGTACTTC
TRBV7-3,.,TRBJ1-3,TRBD1,CASSPGQGFFSGNTIYF,TGTGCCAGCAGCCCGGGACAGGGGTTCTTCTCTGGAAACACCATATATTTT
TRBV18,.,TRBJ2-1,TRBD2,CASSPPSGTEGNEQFF,TGTGCCAGCTCACCACCTAGCGGGACGGAGGGGAATGAGCAGTTCTTC
TRBV7-2,medium-sized,TRBJ2-1,.,CASSLSVTLNEQFF,TGTGCCAGCAGCCTTAGCGTAACGCTGAATGAGCAGTTCTTC
TRBV28,.,TRBJ1-4,TRBD1,CASSPRTGLRIGEKLFF,TGTGCCAGCAGTCCTCGGACAGGGCTCAGGATTGGTGAAAAACTGTTTTTT
TRBV25-1,few,TRBJ2-3,.,CASGANTDTQYF,TGTGCCAGCGGAGCTAACACAGATACGCAGTATTTT
TRBV5-5,.,TRBJ2-2,.,CASSLGRGGYTGTGELFF,TGTGCCAGCAGCTTAGGCAGGGGTGGATATACGGGCACCGGGGAGCTGTTTTTT
TRBV27,.,TRBJ1-6,.,CASNGRGSPLHF,TGTGCCAGCAACGGGCGGGGTTCACCCCTCCACTTT
TRBV4-1,.,TRBJ2-3,.,CASSQGGSGRTDTQYF,TGCGCCAGCAGCCAAGGCGGCAGCGGTCGGACAGATACGCAGTATTTT
TRBV11-2,.,TRBJ1-6,TRBD1,CASSSTGGSYNSPLHF,TGTGCCAGCAGCTCCACAGGGGGCTCCTATAATTCACCCCTCCACTTT
TRBV28,once,TRBJ1-2,.,CASSDTYGGYTF,TGTGCCAGCAGCGACACCTATGGAGGCTACACCTTC
TRBV6-5,few,TRBJ2-3,.,CASSYSGGERHTQYF,TGTGCCAGCAGTTACTCGGGCGGGGAGAGACATACGCAGTATTTT
TRBV5-1,.,TRBJ2-7,TRBD2,CASSSPGGDEQYF,TGCGCCAGCAGCTCGCCCGGGGGGGACGAGCAGTACTTC
TRBV5-1,.,TRBJ2-1,TRBD2,CASSFSGTSGVNNEQFF,TGCGCCAGCAGCTTCTCCGGGACTAGCGGGGTGAACAATGAGCAGTTCTTC
TRBV10-3,few,TRBJ2-5,TRBD2,CAISERLAGGQETQYF,TGTGCCATCAGCGAACGACTAGCGGGGGGGCAGGAGACCCAGTACTTC
TRBV28,.,TRBJ2-1,TRBD2,CASSLWTSGLVYEQFF,TGTGCCAGCAGTTTATGGACTAGCGGATTGGTCTATGAGCAGTTCTTC
TRBV28,.,TRBJ2-7,.,CASSPDSGLGYEQYF,TGTGCCAGCAGCCCCGACAGTGGTCTTGGGTACGAGCAGTACTTC
TRBV5-4,.,TRBJ2-5,.,CASSRTAIATQYF,TGTGCCAGCAGCCGGACAGCGATTGCGACCCAGTACTTC
TRBV6-5,.,TRBJ1-6,TRBD1,CASRSPGTGFSPLHF,TGTGCCAGCAGATCGCCCGGGACAGGATTTTCACCCCTCCACTTT
TRBV6-5,.,TRBJ1-4,TRBD1,CASSGTGDNEKLFF,TGTGCCAGCAGTGGGACAGGCGATAATGAAAAACTGTTTTTT
TRBV19,.,TRBJ2-7,TRBD1,CASSPGTGVTYEQYF,TGTGCCAGTAGCCCCGGGACAGGGGTTACCTACGAGCAGTACTTC